This T cell receptor (beta chain) was sequenced during a study of T cells in Graves' hyperthyroidism and ophthalmopathy. Study findings and constraints: The blood repertoire included most of the expanded thyroid clonotypes above 0.001. For ophthalmopathy, model prediction preceded onset by a median approximately 6 months.

This clonotype was seen repeatedly, ten times or more. Its cognate antigen is unknown. Reasons for excluding patients were uncontrolled infection, other autoimmune disease, pregnancy or lactation. Out of about 10 ml of fresh peripheral blood came the PBMCs. Authors of the study amplified TCR beta CDR3 regions from RNA transcripts. The TCR CDR3 first-round RT-PCR relied on the HTBI primer set. Each CDR3 protein is one row after TCRdb ran MiXCR on the multiplex PCR reads. The table records fewer than 450,000 distinct CDR3 sequences, more than 13% of them present only once. The CDR3 totals 14 residues. Germline V gene lookup returns CDR1 LGHDT and CDR2 YNNKEL (reference sequence). Trimming pared 0 bases from V and 4 bases from J, leaving 9 bases between.

The origin of this receptor is a man aged 50 to 59 with Graves' ophthalmopathy. What was sequenced was blood. This chain uses TRBV3-1 with TRBJ1-2; D uncertain. The CDR3 DNA follows: TGTGCCAGCAGCCAAGACTCTTGGGGCTATGGCTACACCTTC. Protein sequence: CASSQDSWGYGYTF. The variable domain in full, completed from reference TRBV3-1 and TRBJ1-2, reads DTAVSQTPKYLVTQMGNDKSIKCEQNLGHDTMYWYKQDSKKFLKIMFSYNNKELIINETVPNRFSPKSPDKAHLNLHINSLELGDSAVYFCASSQDSWGYGYTFGSGTRLTVV.